The text below deals with one T cell receptor (beta chain). Amplified regions were TCR beta CDR3 sequences from RNA transcripts. HTBI primers were employed in a first-round RT-PCR of the TCR CDR3. Each CDR3 protein is one row after TCRdb ran MiXCR on the multiplex PCR reads. The sample holds under 700,000 distinct CDR3 sequences; over 15% are singletons and the top ten take 15% to 20%. The junction had 8 bases not matched to a gene; V was cut back by 7 bases and J by 8 bases. The CDR3 runs to 14 residues. CDR1 is SNHLY and CDR2 is FYNNEI in the germline V gene. This sample was included in a study of T cells in Graves' hyperthyroidism and ophthalmopathy.

The clonotype originates from a woman aged 18-29 years with Graves' hyperthyroidism. V and J are TRBV2 and TRBJ1-4; 9 bases align to TRBD1. Sequenced material: blood. The CDR3 DNA reads TGTGCCAGCAACGGGGACAGGGTAGCCGAAAAACTGTTTTTT. This codes for CASNGDRVAEKLFF.